This T cell receptor beta chain was identified in a study of CD8 T cells in Susac syndrome. Trimming took 7 bases from V and 6 from J, leaving 11 bases between them. Germline V gene sequence: CDR1 KGHDR, CDR2 SFDVKD. CDR3 length: 13 amino acids. Roughly 0.5 to 1 ug RNA was reverse transcribed with random hexamers. TCRdb reprocessed the immunoSEQ multiplex PCR reads with MiXCR, giving one entry per CDR3 protein. The data hold fewer than 250,000 distinct CDR3 sequences, with about 94% observed a single time. This clonotype was found once. This TCR came from a human donor with multiple sclerosis. The source material was CD8+ T cells from PBMCs. This chain joins TRBV24-1 and TRBJ2-2; a weak D match, TRBD1 (5 bases). The CDR3 DNA is TGTGCCACCAGAGGACAAAGCGCCGGGGAGCTGTTTTTT. Amino acids: CATRGQSAGELFF.